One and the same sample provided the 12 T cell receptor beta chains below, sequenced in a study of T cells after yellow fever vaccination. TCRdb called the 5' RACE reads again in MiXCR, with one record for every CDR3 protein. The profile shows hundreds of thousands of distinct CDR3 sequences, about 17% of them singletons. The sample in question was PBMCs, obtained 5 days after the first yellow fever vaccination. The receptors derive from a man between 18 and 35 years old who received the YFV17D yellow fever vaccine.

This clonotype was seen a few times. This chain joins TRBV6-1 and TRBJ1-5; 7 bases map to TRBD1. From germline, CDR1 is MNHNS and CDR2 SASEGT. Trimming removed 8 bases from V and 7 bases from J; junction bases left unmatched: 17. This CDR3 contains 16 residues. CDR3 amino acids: CASATGRVPPQQPQHF. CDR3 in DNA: TGTGCCAGCGCGACAGGGCGGGTTCCCCCGCAACAGCCCCAGCATTTT.

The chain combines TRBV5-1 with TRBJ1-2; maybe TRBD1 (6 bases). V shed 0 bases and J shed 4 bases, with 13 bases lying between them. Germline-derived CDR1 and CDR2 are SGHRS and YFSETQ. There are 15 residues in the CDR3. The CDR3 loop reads CASSLAQGRGYGYTF. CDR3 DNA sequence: TGCGCCAGCAGCTTGGCCCAGGGGCGCGGCTATGGCTACACCTTC.

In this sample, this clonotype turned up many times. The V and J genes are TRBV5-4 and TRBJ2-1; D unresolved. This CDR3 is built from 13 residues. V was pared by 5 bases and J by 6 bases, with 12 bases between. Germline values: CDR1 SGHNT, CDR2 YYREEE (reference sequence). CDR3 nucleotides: TGTGCCAGCAGTGAAGAGTCCCCCAATGAGCAGTTCTTC. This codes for CASSEESPNEQFF.

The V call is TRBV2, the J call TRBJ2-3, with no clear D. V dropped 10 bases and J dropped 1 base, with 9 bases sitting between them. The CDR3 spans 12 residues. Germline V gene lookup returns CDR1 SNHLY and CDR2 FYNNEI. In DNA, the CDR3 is TGTGCCACCACCCAGGGCACAGATACGCAGTATTTT. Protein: CATTQGTDTQYF.

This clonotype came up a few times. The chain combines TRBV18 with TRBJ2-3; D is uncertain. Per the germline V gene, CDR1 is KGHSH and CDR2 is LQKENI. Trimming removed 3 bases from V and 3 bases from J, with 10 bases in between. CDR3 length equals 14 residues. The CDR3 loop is CASSPSQTTDTQYF. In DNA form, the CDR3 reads TGTGCCAGCTCACCGTCCCAGACGACAGATACGCAGTATTTT.

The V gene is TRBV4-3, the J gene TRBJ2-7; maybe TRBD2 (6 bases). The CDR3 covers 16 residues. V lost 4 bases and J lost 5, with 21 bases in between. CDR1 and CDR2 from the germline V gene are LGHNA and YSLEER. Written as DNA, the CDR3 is TGCGCCAGCAGCCGAGGCAGGGAGGCTATATACGACGAGCAGTACTTC. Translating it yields CASSRGREAIYDEQYF.

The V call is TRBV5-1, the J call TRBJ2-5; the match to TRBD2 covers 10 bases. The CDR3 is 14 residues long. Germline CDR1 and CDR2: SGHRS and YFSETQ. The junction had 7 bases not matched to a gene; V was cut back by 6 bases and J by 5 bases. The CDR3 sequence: CASTHGTSEETQYF. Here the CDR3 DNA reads TGCGCCAGCACCCACGGGACTAGCGAGGAGACCCAGTACTTC.

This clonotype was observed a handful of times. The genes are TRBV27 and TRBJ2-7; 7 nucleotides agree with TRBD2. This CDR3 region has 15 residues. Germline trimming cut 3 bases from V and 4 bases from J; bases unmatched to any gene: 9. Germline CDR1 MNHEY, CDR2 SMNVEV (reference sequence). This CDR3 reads CASSLLGSGAYEQYF. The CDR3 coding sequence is TGTGCCAGCAGTTTGCTCGGGAGCGGGGCATACGAGCAGTACTTC.

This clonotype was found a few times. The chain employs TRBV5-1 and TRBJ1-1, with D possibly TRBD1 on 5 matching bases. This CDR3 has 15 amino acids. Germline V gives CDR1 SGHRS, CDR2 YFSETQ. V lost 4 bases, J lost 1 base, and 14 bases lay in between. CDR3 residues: CASSPWTQPNTEAFF. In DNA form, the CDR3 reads TGCGCCAGCAGCCCTTGGACACAACCGAACACTGAAGCTTTCTTT. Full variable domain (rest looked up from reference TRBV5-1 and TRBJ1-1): KAGVTQTPRYLIKTRGQQVTLSCSPISGHRSVSWYQQTPGQGLQFLFEYFSETQRNKGNFPGRFSGRQFSNSRSEMNVSTLELGDSALYLCASSPWTQPNTEAFFGQGTRLTVV.

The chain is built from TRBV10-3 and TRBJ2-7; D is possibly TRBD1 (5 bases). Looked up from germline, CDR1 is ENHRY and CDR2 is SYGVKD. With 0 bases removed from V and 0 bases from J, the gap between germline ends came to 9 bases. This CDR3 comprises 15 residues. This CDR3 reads CAISESIRDSYEQYF. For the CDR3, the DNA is TGTGCCATCAGTGAGTCGATCAGGGACTCCTACGAGCAGTACTTC.

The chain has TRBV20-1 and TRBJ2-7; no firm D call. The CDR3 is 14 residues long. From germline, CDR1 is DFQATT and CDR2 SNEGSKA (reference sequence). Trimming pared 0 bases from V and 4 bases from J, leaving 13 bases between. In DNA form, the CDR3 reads TGCAGTGCTAGAGATAGGCAGGAAATTTACGAGCAGTACGTC. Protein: CSARDRQEIYEQYV.

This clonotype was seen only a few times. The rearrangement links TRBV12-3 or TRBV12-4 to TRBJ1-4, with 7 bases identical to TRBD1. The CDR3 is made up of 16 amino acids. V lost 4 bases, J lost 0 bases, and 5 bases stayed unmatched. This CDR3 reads CASSSDRHATNEKLFF. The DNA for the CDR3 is TGTGCCAGCAGTTCGGACAGGCATGCAACTAATGAAAAACTGTTTTTT.